This TCR beta chain emerged from a study of shared clonotypes between healthy human individuals. Of note for this clone: Its target is unknown.

General study points: Sorted-subset sequencing, rarefaction showed, was incomplete despite large depth. The study generally estimated greater richness for naive than memory subsets.

Deep level was the assay's run setting. Profiled with immunoSEQ multiplex PCR; TCRdb holds only in-frame clones, not every one. The sample has roughly 2.6 million clones; just over 90% are singletons. Memory CD4+ cells were the fraction left after CD45RA+ naive selection. This clonotype was obtained from a man aged 18 to 30 in good health. Sequencing used naive CD4+ T cells sorted from blood. As for subset: CD45RA+ positively selected.

The DNA for the CDR3 is TGCGCCAGCACGGTAACAGGTTTGGGCGAGCAGTACTTC. The encoded protein is CASTVTGLGEQYF. The gene calls are TRBV5-1 and TRBJ2-7, with a possible D match to TRBD1 (5 bases). V was pared by 6 bases and J by 6 bases, with 16 bases between. Germline values: CDR1 SGHRS, CDR2 YFSETQ. The CDR3 is 13 amino acids. Looking up the rest from reference TRBV5-1 and TRBJ2-7 gives the full variable domain: KAGVTQTPRYLIKTRGQQVTLSCSPISGHRSVSWYQQTPGQGLQFLFEYFSETQRNKGNFPGRFSGRQFSNSRSEMNVSTLELGDSALYLCASTVTGLGEQYFGPGTRLTVT.